This T cell receptor beta chain was recovered during a study of shared clonotypes between healthy human individuals. CDR3 length: 16 amino acids. Germline V CDR1 and CDR2: SQVTM, ANQGSEA. The trim removed 6 bases at V and 0 bases at J, leaving 13 bases unmatched. Terminally differentiated effector memory CD45RA+ cells were left out of the naive CD8 fraction, which was CD45RO-negative and positively selected for CCR7. Original analysis: Junction-only sequences produced by ImmunoSEQ had no quality scores, so filtering differed. Libraries were prepared by immunoSEQ multiplex PCR; TCRdb keeps only in-frame clonotypes and omits some of them. For V, J and clone size, that table is used; D and trimming come from the DNA. The sample carries around 550,000 clones, 95% recorded once.

The chain joins TRBV29-1 to TRBJ1-1; TRBD1 matches at 7 bases. The specimen sequenced was naive CD8+ T cells sorted from blood. The sequence derives from a woman aged 25 to 45 in good health. The CDR3 DNA reads as TGCAGCGTAGACAGGGTAGTTTCGGGGATGAACACTGAAGCTTTCTTT. The encoded protein is CSVDRVVSGMNTEAFF.